This TCR beta chain was profiled in a study of T cell repertoires in ileal Crohn's disease. Whole-study results and caveats: All patients with clonality above 26.8% had endoscopic recurrence. Active smokers at surgery had more clonal expansions than non-smokers.

As concerns this clone: Its antigen is currently unknown.

Per sample, around 0.55 micrograms of biopsy DNA were TCRB immunosequenced. Produced via immunoSEQ multiplex PCR; TCRdb's table is partial and in-frame only. The table records thousands of clones, roughly two thirds of them present only once. V was pared by 5 bases and J by 2 bases, with 2 bases of the junction left unmatched. The CDR3 contains 13 residues. The germline V gene has CDR1 MNHEY and CDR2 SVGAGI. Stated time point: neoterminal ileum biopsy at postoperative endoscopy, about 6 months after surgery. Patients were adults with ileal or ileocolonic Crohn's disease needing resection. The sequence was collected from an adult with Crohn's disease. The chain couples TRBV6-5 to TRBJ1-2; 7 bases agree with TRBD1. Input material: ileal tissue. The CDR3 region is CASSPTGNYGYTF. Here the CDR3 DNA reads TGTGCCAGCAGTCCGACAGGGAACTATGGCTACACCTTC.